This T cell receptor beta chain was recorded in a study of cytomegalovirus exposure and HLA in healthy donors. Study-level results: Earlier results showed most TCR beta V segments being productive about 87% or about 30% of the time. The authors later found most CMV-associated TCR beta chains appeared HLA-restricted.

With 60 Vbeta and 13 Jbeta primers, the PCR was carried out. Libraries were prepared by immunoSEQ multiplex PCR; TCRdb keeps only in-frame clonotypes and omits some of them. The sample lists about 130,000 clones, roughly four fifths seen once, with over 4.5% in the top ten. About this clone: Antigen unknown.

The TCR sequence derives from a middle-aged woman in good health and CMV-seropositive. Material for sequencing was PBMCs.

CDR3 coding DNA: TGTGCCAGCAGCATGGGCCCTGGAGAGACCCAGTACTTC. It translates to CASSMGPGETQYF. This chain uses TRBV2 with TRBJ2-5; D remains ambiguous. Germline lookup yields CDR1 SNHLY and CDR2 FYNNEI. V lost 6 bases to trimming and J lost 4 bases, with 12 bases between them. CDR3 length: 13 amino acids.